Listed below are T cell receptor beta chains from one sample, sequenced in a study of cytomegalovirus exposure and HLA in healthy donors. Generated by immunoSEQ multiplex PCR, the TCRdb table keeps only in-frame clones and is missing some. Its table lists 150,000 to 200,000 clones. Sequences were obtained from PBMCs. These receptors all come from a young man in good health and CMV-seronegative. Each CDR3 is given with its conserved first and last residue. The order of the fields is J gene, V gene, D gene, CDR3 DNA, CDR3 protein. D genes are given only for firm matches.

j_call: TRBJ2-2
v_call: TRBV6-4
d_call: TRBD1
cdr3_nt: TGTGCCAGCAGACCGGGGACAGCGAACACCGGGGAGCTGTTTTTT
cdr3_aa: CASRPGTANTGELFF

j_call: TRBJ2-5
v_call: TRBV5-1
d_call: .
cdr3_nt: TGCGCCAGCAGCGCCCTGGGCCGTTTTCAAGAGACCCAGTACTTC
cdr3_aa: CASSALGRFQETQYF

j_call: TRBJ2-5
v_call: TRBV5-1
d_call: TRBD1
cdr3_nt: TGCGCCAGCAGCTCGACGGGACAGCTACAAGAGACCCAGTACTTC
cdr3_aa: CASSSTGQLQETQYF

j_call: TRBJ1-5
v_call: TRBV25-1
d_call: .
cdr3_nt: TGTGCCAGCAGACAGGGCGATCAGCCCCAGCATTTT
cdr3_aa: CASRQGDQPQHF

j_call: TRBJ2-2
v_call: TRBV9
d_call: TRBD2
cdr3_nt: TGTGCCAGCAGCGTAGTAGGCGGCGGGAGGGCCGTAGTAAGAACCGGGGAGCTGTTTTTT
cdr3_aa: CASSVVGGGRAVVRTGELFF

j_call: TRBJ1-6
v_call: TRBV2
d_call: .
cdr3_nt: TGTGCCAGCAGTGATGTAGATTCACCCCTCCACTTT
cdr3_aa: CASSDVDSPLHF

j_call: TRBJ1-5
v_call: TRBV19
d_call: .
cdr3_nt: TGTGCCAGTAGCTGGGACATCAATCAGCCCCAGCATTTT
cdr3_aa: CASSWDINQPQHF

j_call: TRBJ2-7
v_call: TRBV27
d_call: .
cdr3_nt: TGTGCCAGCAGTTTATCTACTAGTCTCAACGAGCAGTACTTC
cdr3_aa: CASSLSTSLNEQYF

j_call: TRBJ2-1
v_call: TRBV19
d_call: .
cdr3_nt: TGTGCCAGTAGTATGTTTCGTCGGGAGAGGAGCAATGAGCAGTTCTTC
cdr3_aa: CASSMFRRERSNEQFF

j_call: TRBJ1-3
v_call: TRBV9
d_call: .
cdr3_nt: TGTGCCAGCAGCGTTGGAGGGGCGTTCTCCTTTGGAAACACCATATATTTT
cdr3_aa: CASSVGGAFSFGNTIYF

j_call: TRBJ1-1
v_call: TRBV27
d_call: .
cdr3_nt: TGTGCCAGCAGTTTATTAGGCAGGGCAGCTTTCTTT
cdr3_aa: CASSLLGRAAFF

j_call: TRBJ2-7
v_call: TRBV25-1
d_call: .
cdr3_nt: TGTGCCAGCAGTGAATTGCTAGCACCGGGGGAGCAGTACTTC
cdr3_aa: CASSELLAPGEQYF

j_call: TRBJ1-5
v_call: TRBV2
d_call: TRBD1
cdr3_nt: TGTGCCAGCAGTGGGGTCCAGGGGGATCAGCCCCAGCATTTT
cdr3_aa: CASSGVQGDQPQHF

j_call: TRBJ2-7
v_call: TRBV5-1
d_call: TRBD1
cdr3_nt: TGCGCCAGCAGCGACCGGGACAGGGGGCAGCGCCCGCACGAGCAGTACTTC
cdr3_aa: CASSDRDRGQRPHEQYF

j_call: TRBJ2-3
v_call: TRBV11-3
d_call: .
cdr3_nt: TGTGCCAGCAGCCAGGGTCCCAGCGATACGCAGTATTTT
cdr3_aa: CASSQGPSDTQYF

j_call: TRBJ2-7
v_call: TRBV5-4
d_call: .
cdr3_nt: TGTGCCAGCAGCTCCGGAGGACAGACATACGAGCAGTACTTC
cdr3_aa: CASSSGGQTYEQYF

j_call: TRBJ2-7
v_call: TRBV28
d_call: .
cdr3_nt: TGTGCCCCTGGTTTCGGGTCTCTATTCTACGAGCAGTACTTC
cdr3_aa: CAPGFGSLFYEQYF

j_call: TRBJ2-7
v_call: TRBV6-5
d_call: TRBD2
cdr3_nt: TGTGCCAGCAAACGGGAGGGCCCCAGCTCCTACGAGCAGTACTTC
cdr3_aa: CASKREGPSSYEQYF

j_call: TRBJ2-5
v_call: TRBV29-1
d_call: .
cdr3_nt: TGCAGCGCGGGACAAGAGACCCAGTACTTC
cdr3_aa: CSAGQETQYF

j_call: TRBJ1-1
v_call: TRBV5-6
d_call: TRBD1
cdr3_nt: TGTGCCAGCAGCCCGGACAGGGGACTGAACACTGAAGCTTTCTTT
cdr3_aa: CASSPDRGLNTEAFF

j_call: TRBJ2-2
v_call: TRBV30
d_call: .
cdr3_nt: TGTGCCTGGAGCACAGGGGGGGACACCGGGGAGCTGTTTTTT
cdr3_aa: CAWSTGGDTGELFF

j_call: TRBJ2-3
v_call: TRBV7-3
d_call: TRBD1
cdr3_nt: TGTGCCAGCAGCTCCGGACAGGGAACAGATACGCAGTATTTT
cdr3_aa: CASSSGQGTDTQYF

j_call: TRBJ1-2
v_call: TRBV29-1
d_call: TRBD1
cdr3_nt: TGCAGCGTTGTCACGGACAGGGTAGGAGGCTACACCTTC
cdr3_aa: CSVVTDRVGGYTF

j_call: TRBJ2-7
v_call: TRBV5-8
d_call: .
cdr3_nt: TGTGCCAGCAGCCTGGCCGGGTCCTCCTTCTACGAGCAGTACTTC
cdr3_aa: CASSLAGSSFYEQYF

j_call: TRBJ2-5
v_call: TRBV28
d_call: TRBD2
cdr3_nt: TGTGCCAGCAGTTTCGGCCTAGCGGGAGTGTTCGTACAGACCCAGTACTTC
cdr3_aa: CASSFGLAGVFVQTQYF

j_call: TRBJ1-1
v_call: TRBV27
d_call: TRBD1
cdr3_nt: TGTGCCAGCAGCCCCGTTGGACAGGGGAACACTGAAGCTTTCTTT
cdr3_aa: CASSPVGQGNTEAFF

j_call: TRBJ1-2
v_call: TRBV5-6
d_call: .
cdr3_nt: TGTGCCAGCAGGCTCCCGTATGTTTCTAGCTATGGCTACACCTTC
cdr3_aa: CASRLPYVSSYGYTF

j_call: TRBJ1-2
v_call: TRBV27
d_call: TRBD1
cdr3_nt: TGTGCCAGCAGTGGGATTGACAGGGGATTTGGCTACACCTTC
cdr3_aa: CASSGIDRGFGYTF

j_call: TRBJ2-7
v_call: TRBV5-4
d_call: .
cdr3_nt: TGTGCCAGCAGCTTGGGGCAGGGGGGCGAGCAGTACTTC
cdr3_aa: CASSLGQGGEQYF

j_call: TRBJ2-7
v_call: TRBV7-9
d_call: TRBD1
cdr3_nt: TGTGCCAGCAGCTTAGTGGGACAGGGGGGCGAGCAGTACTTC
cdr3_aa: CASSLVGQGGEQYF

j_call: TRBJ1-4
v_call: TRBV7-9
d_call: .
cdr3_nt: TGTGCCAGCAGCCTGGGGGCAGGTGGTGAAAAACTGTTTTTT
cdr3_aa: CASSLGAGGEKLFF

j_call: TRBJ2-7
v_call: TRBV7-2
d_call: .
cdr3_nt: TGTGCCAGCAGCTTACTGGTGTTAGGGGAGGAGCGGTACTTC
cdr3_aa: CASSLLVLGEERYF

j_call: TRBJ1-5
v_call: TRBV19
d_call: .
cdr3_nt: TGTGCCAGTCGCCAGAGGTCCAGGGTAGGGAGCAATCAGCCCCAGCATTTT
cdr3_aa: CASRQRSRVGSNQPQHF

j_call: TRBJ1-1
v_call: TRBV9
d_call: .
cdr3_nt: TGTGCCAGCATCCCCCTAGTAGCGGTGAACACTGAAGCTTTCTTT
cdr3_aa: CASIPLVAVNTEAFF